These T cell receptor beta chains were read from a single sample in a study of blood T cell repertoires in COVID-19. The repertoire was sequenced with immunoSEQ multiplex PCR; TCRdb's copy has only in-frame clones and lacks some. The table lists about half a million clones, about 85% of them singletons, with approximately 8% in the top ten. The sample was PBMCs or T cells enriched from blood (not recorded which). Receptors were obtained from a woman between 55 and 75 years old who had recovered from COVID-19. Both conserved end residues are part of each CDR3. A D gene is named only where the DNA matches it firmly. Size is stated for part of the rows, as once, few or many counts, or as a class when the clone is expanded.

v_call	cdr3_length	d_call	clone_size	j_call	cdr3_aa	cdr3_nt
TRBV5-1	14	TRBD1	once	TRBJ2-7	CASSLGTGAYEQYF	TGCGCCAGCAGCTTGGGGACAGGGGCCTACGAGCAGTACTTC
TRBV3-1/TRBV3-2	16	TRBD2	once	TRBJ2-3	CASSRRTSGFTDTQYF	TGTGCCAGCAGCCGCCGGACTAGCGGGTTCACAGATACGCAGTATTTT
TRBV24-1	14	TRBD1	-	TRBJ1-1	CAIIPGQKNTEAFF	TGTGCCATCATCCCGGGACAGAAGAACACTGAAGCTTTCTTT
TRBV5-4	18	TRBD2	-	TRBJ2-1	CASSEGLAGGSSYNEQFF	TGTGCCAGCAGCGAAGGACTAGCGGGGGGCAGCTCCTACAATGAGCAGTTCTTC
TRBV9	16	TRBD2	-	TRBJ2-5	CASSVGTRREGETQYF	TGTGCCAGCAGCGTCGGGACTAGGAGGGAAGGGGAGACCCAGTACTTC
TRBV5-5	13	-	-	TRBJ2-1	CASSPQTGNEQFF	TGTGCCAGCAGCCCTCAGACAGGCAATGAGCAGTTCTTC
TRBV6-5	10	-	-	TRBJ2-3	CATGTDTQYF	TGTGCCACCGGCACAGATACGCAGTATTTT
TRBV3-1/TRBV3-2	13	TRBD1	-	TRBJ1-2	CASSLAGQGLLSF	TGTGCCAGCAGCCTGGCGGGACAGGGCCTTCTTTCCTTC
TRBV9	14	TRBD1	-	TRBJ2-7	CASSLRQGEYEQYF	TGTGCCAGCAGCTTACGACAGGGAGAGTACGAGCAGTACTTC
TRBV5-1	14	TRBD2	-	TRBJ2-7	CASSLTGGLPEQYF	TGCGCCAGCAGCTTGACGGGGGGGCTACCCGAGCAGTACTTC
TRBV30	13	TRBD1	once	TRBJ1-2	CAWGRTGNYGYTF	TGTGCCTGGGGACGGACAGGGAACTATGGCTACACCTTC
TRBV29-1	13	-	-	TRBJ2-1	CSVEWQAGNEQFF	TGCAGCGTTGAATGGCAGGCAGGAAATGAGCAGTTCTTC
TRBV6-1	11	-	-	TRBJ1-2	CASSLSDGYTF	TGTGCCAGCAGTTTGAGTGATGGCTACACCTTC
TRBV10-1	14	-	few	TRBJ1-2	CASSGVNTHYGYTF	TGCGCCAGCAGTGGCGTAAATACCCACTATGGCTACACCTTC
TRBV5-1	13	-	-	TRBJ1-2	CASTYGGSNGYTF	TGCGCCAGCACCTACGGGGGTAGTAATGGCTACACCTTC
TRBV19	14	-	-	TRBJ1-2	CASTLQVPNYGYTF	TGTGCCAGTACCCTGCAGGTTCCTAACTATGGCTACACCTTC
TRBV3-1/TRBV3-2	15	-	-	TRBJ1-5	CASSQEGAGNQPQHF	TGTGCCAGCAGCCAAGAAGGAGCAGGGAATCAGCCCCAGCATTTT
TRBV5-1	16	TRBD2	-	TRBJ2-2	CASSLIGGGNTGELFF	TGCGCCAGCAGCTTGATTGGCGGGGGGAACACCGGGGAGCTGTTTTTT
TRBV4-1	17	TRBD1	-	TRBJ1-4	CASSQLGTGGNREKLFF	TGCGCCAGCAGCCAACTAGGGACAGGGGGGAATAGGGAAAAACTGTTTTTT
TRBV6-5	15	-	-	TRBJ2-2	CASSYAPRTPGELFF	TGTGCCAGCAGTTACGCCCCCCGAACACCGGGGGAGCTGTTTTTT
TRBV2	11	-	-	TRBJ1-1	CASSVGFRAFF	TGTGCCAGCAGTGTCGGGTTTCGGGCTTTCTTT
TRBV24-1	15	TRBD1	-	TRBJ2-1	CATSGGTGHGNEQFF	TGTGCCACCAGCGGGGGGACAGGGCATGGGAATGAGCAGTTCTTC
TRBV2	17	TRBD1	-	TRBJ2-6	CASRYRGIPSGANVLTF	TGTGCCAGCAGATACAGGGGCATCCCGTCTGGGGCCAACGTCCTGACTTTC
TRBV4-1	14	-	few	TRBJ1-1	CASSQEEAEGRAFF	TGCGCCAGCAGCCAAGAAGAGGCAGAGGGTCGAGCTTTCTTT